This is a list of T cell receptor beta chains from one sample in a study of blood T cell repertoires in COVID-19. Assay used: immunoSEQ multiplex PCR; TCRdb lists only in-frame clones, some missing. This table has around 240,000 clones, 83% appearing once. Sequencing used peripheral blood. These receptor sequences come from a woman aged 45-60 years with acute or convalescent COVID-19. Both conserved end residues are part of each CDR3. The order of the fields is J gene, clone size, V gene, D gene, CDR3 DNA, CDR3 protein. The D gene is left open where the match is weak. Size values are once, few and many counts, or a class for expanded clones, and some rows have none.

>TRBJ2-1|NA|TRBV3-1/TRBV3-2|NA
TGTGCCAGCAGCGCTGACCCTAGCTCCTACAATGAGCAGTTCTTC
CASSADPSSYNEQFF
>TRBJ2-3|NA|TRBV6-6|NA
TGTGCCAGCAGTTACGGTTGGGGGGGCATAGATACGCAGTATTTT
CASSYGWGGIDTQYF
>TRBJ1-2|NA|TRBV6-5|TRBD1
TGTGCCAGCAGTTACCCCCCCGGGACAGGAGGCGGCTACACCTTC
CASSYPPGTGGGYTF
>TRBJ1-2|NA|TRBV5-1|NA
TGCGCCAGCAGCTTATACCAGGGAAGTGGCTACACCTTC
CASSLYQGSGYTF
>TRBJ1-2|once|TRBV6-5|NA
TGTGCCAGCAGGAGGTCAGGGGAACATGGCTACACCTTC
CASRRSGEHGYTF
>TRBJ2-7|NA|TRBV5-1|TRBD1
TGCGCCAGCAGCTTCGGGGACAGGGGCCACGAGCAGTACTTC
CASSFGDRGHEQYF
>TRBJ2-2|NA|TRBV5-4|NA
TGTGCCAGCAGCTTGGGGGGCAGGGGGAACACCGGGGAGCTGTTTTTT
CASSLGGRGNTGELFF
>TRBJ1-3|NA|TRBV4-2|NA
TGTGCCAGCAGCCAAGTGGGCCCGGGAAACACCATATATTTT
CASSQVGPGNTIYF
>TRBJ2-1|few|TRBV2|TRBD1
TGTGCCAGCAGCGCCGAGGCAGGGGGTGGCTTTGAGCAGTTCTTC
CASSAEAGGGFEQFF
>TRBJ2-5|NA|TRBV7-9|NA
TGTGCCAGCAGCTGGAGGGGGCTTCTTCAAGAGACCCAGTACTTC
CASSWRGLLQETQYF
>TRBJ2-1|NA|TRBV3-1/TRBV3-2|TRBD2
TGTGCCAGCAGCCAAGATCGGACTAGCGGGATTAGTGAGCAGTTCTTC
CASSQDRTSGISEQFF
>TRBJ2-6|NA|TRBV9|NA
TGTGCCAGCAGCGTAGCCCCTTCTGGGGCCAACGTCCTGACTTTC
CASSVAPSGANVLTF
>TRBJ1-1|NA|TRBV19|NA
TGTGCCAGTACCTTACAGGTGGACGGCCGGACTGAAGCTTTCTTT
CASTLQVDGRTEAFF
>TRBJ2-7|NA|TRBV10-3|TRBD1
TGTGCCATCCTTAGGCCTTCCGGGACAGGGATCTACGAGCAGTACTTC
CAILRPSGTGIYEQYF
>TRBJ2-3|NA|TRBV28|TRBD2
TGTGCCAGCAGTCCCCCGGGACTAGCGGGGGGAAGCACAGATACGCAGTATTTT
CASSPPGLAGGSTDTQYF
>TRBJ2-1|NA|TRBV19|NA
TGTGCCAGTAGTACCCGACAGAACAATGAGCAGTTCTTC
CASSTRQNNEQFF
>TRBJ1-3|few|TRBV15|NA
TGTGCCACCAGCAGACCGGTTCGGGGCTCTGGAAACACCATATATTTT
CATSRPVRGSGNTIYF
>TRBJ2-1|NA|TRBV7-2|TRBD2
TGTGCCAGCAGCTTAGCGGCCGGGGGGGGATACAATGAGCAGTTCTTC
CASSLAAGGGYNEQFF
>TRBJ1-1|NA|TRBV29-1|NA
TGCAGCGTGCAGGGGTTCCTGGGTGAAGCTTTCTTT
CSVQGFLGEAFF
>TRBJ1-5|NA|TRBV24-1|NA
TGTGCCACCAGTGATCAGGGAAGTCAGCCCCAGCATTTT
CATSDQGSQPQHF
>TRBJ1-2|NA|TRBV6-5|TRBD1
TGTGCCAGCAGAGACAGACAGGGGTCGGGCTACACCTTC
CASRDRQGSGYTF
>TRBJ1-3|NA|TRBV28|NA
TGTGCCAGCAGCCTCCCGGGGGGGACCGGGAAAGGAAACACCATATATTTT
CASSLPGGTGKGNTIYF
>TRBJ2-5|NA|TRBV5-4|TRBD1
TGTGCCAGCAGCTCCGGTCGGGACAGGGGGGAGACCCAGTACTTC
CASSSGRDRGETQYF
>TRBJ2-2|NA|TRBV9|TRBD2
TGTGCCAGCAGCCCGCTAGCGGAGACCAACACCGGGGAGCTGTTTTTT
CASSPLAETNTGELFF
>TRBJ2-2|NA|TRBV11-3|NA
TGTGCCAGCAGCTTGGGGGGAAGGAGGGGCGAGCTGTTTTTT
CASSLGGRRGELFF
>TRBJ2-7|few|TRBV24-1|NA
TGTGCCACCAGTGAGCTAACAGGGCTGGCCTACGAGCAGTACTTC
CATSELTGLAYEQYF
>TRBJ1-6|NA|TRBV4-2|NA
TGTGCCAGCAGCCAGGCTAAAGGCGGGGGGAGACCCCTCCACTTT
CASSQAKGGGRPLHF
>TRBJ2-5|NA|TRBV30|TRBD1
TGTGCCTGGCGTAGGGGGACAGTTATCCAAGAGACCCAGTACTTC
CAWRRGTVIQETQYF
>TRBJ2-5|NA|TRBV6-1|TRBD2
TGTGCCAGCAGTGAAAATCCGGGAGGGCCTTGGGAGACCCAGTACTTC
CASSENPGGPWETQYF
>TRBJ1-6|NA|TRBV19|NA
TGTGCCAGTAGTATACGGCCAGGGAGGGATTCACCCCTCCACTTT
CASSIRPGRDSPLHF
>TRBJ2-7|few|TRBV28|TRBD1
TGTGCCACCGTCAGTACCGGGACAGGGTTCTACGAGCAGTACTTC
CATVSTGTGFYEQYF
>TRBJ2-2|NA|TRBV27|TRBD1
TGTGCCAGCACAGGGGGCAGCACCGGGGAGCTGTTTTTT
CASTGGSTGELFF
>TRBJ2-1|NA|TRBV19|TRBD2
TGTGCCAGTAGTATACAGACTAGCGGGAGTAGTGAGCAGTTCTTC
CASSIQTSGSSEQFF
>TRBJ1-6|NA|TRBV12-5|NA
TGTGCTAGTGGTTTGCAGGGAACGCGAGATAATTCACCCCTCCACTTT
CASGLQGTRDNSPLHF
>TRBJ1-1|NA|TRBV30|NA
TGTGCCTGGAGTGCGGAGACCACTGAAGCTTTCTTT
CAWSAETTEAFF
>TRBJ2-3|NA|TRBV11-3|NA
TGTGCCAGCAGCCCCGGCCGGGGGGCTATAGATACGCAGTATTTT
CASSPGRGAIDTQYF
>TRBJ2-7|NA|TRBV19|TRBD2
TGTGCCAGTAGTATAGCCGGGACTAGCGGGAGCTACGAGCAGTACTTC
CASSIAGTSGSYEQYF
>TRBJ2-1|NA|TRBV5-1|TRBD2
TGCGCCAGCAGCTCGGGACTAGCGGGGATTGATGAGCAGTTCTTC
CASSSGLAGIDEQFF
>TRBJ1-1|NA|TRBV18|NA
TGTGCCAGCTCACCCGCGGAGAACACTGAAGCTTTCTTT
CASSPAENTEAFF
>TRBJ2-6|NA|TRBV6-5|NA
TGTGCCAGCAGTTACTCGTTCACTGGGGCCAACGTCCTGACTTTC
CASSYSFTGANVLTF
>TRBJ2-5|NA|TRBV5-1|TRBD2
TGCGCCAGCAGGGACAGCGGGGGCGGTGAGACCCAGTACTTC
CASRDSGGGETQYF
>TRBJ2-5|NA|TRBV19|TRBD1
TGTGCCAGTAGTAAAACAGGGGACCCAGGGACCCAGTACTTC
CASSKTGDPGTQYF
>TRBJ1-6|NA|TRBV12-3/TRBV12-4|NA
TGTGCCAGCAGTTTAGGCATCGGTGACCTCCACTTT
CASSLGIGDLHF
>TRBJ2-2|NA|TRBV5-1|NA
TGCGCCAGCAGCTTGGGACAACGCACCGGGGAGCTGTTTTTT
CASSLGQRTGELFF
>TRBJ2-1|NA|TRBV19|TRBD2
TGTGCCAGTAGTATCCTAGCGGGGGGGCTGGATGAGCAGTTCTTC
CASSILAGGLDEQFF
>TRBJ2-5|NA|TRBV4-2|TRBD1
TGTGCCAGCAGCCCCGGACAGGGGTTGGAGACCCAGTACTTC
CASSPGQGLETQYF
>TRBJ1-2|NA|TRBV7-3|TRBD1
TGTGCCAGCAGCCAGGGGGGAAACTATGGCTACACCTTC
CASSQGGNYGYTF
>TRBJ1-1|NA|TRBV6-6|NA
TGTGCCAGCAGTTACGGTAGACAGGCGAACACTGAAGCTTTCTTT
CASSYGRQANTEAFF
>TRBJ1-2|NA|TRBV28|NA
TGTGCCAGCAGTTTTAGTAGCTATGGCTACACCTTC
CASSFSSYGYTF
>TRBJ1-2|NA|TRBV3-1/TRBV3-2|NA
TGTGCCAGCAGCCGCGACTATGGCTACACCTTC
CASSRDYGYTF
>TRBJ1-6|NA|TRBV3-1/TRBV3-2|TRBD1
TGTGCCAGCAGCCAAGCCCTTGGACAGGGAGGTTCACCCCTCCACTTT
CASSQALGQGGSPLHF
>TRBJ2-3|NA|TRBV5-1|TRBD1
TGCGCCAGCAGCTTGGCGGACAGGGTCACAGATACGCAGTATTTT
CASSLADRVTDTQYF
>TRBJ2-7|NA|TRBV12-3/TRBV12-4|NA
TGTGCCAGCAGTTGGCCAGGCCACGAGCAGTACTTC
CASSWPGHEQYF
>TRBJ1-5|NA|TRBV6-4|TRBD1
TGTGCCAACAGGACAGGGGGCATTCAGCCCCAGCATTTT
CANRTGGIQPQHF
>TRBJ2-2|NA|TRBV7-2|NA
TGTGCCAGCAGCTTAACCGCGATCAGGGGAAGAACCGGGGAGCTGTTTTTT
CASSLTAIRGRTGELFF
>TRBJ1-1|few|TRBV27|NA
TGTGCCAGCAGTCCGACCGGGGGAAGGAACACTGAAGCTTTCTTT
CASSPTGGRNTEAFF
>TRBJ1-2|NA|TRBV20-1|NA
TGCAGTGCTAGTTACGGGAGCCCGGGAGGCTACACCTTC
CSASYGSPGGYTF
>TRBJ2-5|NA|TRBV11-2|TRBD2
TGTGCCAGCAGCTTCGCCCGGACTAGCGGTGAGACCCAGTACTTC
CASSFARTSGETQYF
>TRBJ2-7|NA|TRBV18|TRBD1
TGTGCCAGCTCACCCGGGACAAGGGGGCTCCACGAGCAGTACTTC
CASSPGTRGLHEQYF
>TRBJ2-7|once|TRBV5-6|NA
TGTGCCAGCAGCTCGGACTTAGAAACCACCTACGAGCAGTACTTC
CASSSDLETTYEQYF